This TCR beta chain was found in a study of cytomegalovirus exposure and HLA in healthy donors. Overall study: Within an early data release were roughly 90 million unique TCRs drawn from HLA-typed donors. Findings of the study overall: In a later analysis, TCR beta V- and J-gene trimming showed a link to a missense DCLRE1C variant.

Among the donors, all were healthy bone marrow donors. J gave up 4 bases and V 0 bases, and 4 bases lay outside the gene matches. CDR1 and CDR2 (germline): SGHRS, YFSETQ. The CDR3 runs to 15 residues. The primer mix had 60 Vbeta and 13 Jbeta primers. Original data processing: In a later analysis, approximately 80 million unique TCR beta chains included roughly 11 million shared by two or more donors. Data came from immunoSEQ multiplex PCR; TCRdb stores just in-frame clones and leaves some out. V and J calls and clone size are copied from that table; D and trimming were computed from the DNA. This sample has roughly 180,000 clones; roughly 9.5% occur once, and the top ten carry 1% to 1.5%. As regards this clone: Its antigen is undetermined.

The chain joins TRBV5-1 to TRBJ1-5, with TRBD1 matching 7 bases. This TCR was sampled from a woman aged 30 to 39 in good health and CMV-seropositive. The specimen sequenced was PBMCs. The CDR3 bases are TGCGCCAGCAGCTTGGAGACAGGGAGGAATCAGCCCCAGCATTTT. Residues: CASSLETGRNQPQHF.